The following is a TCR beta chain sequence with its context. Time point: after dendritic cell vaccination, including at tumor progression/relapse. Patients had residual fresh-frozen tumor tissue and more than two years of survival data. None of the glioblastoma patients had an isocitrate dehydrogenase mutation. This entry is derived from a study of glioma-infiltrating T cells after dendritic cell vaccination. Whole-study context: Patients received autologous tumor lysate-pulsed dendritic cell vaccination between about 2003 and 2013.

The CDR3 is 13 amino acids. V was cut by 0 bases and J by 5 bases, with 5 bases left in between. Looked up from germline, CDR1 is PRHDT and CDR2 is FYEKMQ (reference sequence). The PCR used 60 V beta and 13 J beta primers. TCRdb's copy holds only in-frame clones and misses some; the assay was immunoSEQ multiplex PCR. The sample lists approximately 46,000 clones, around 89% seen once, with approximately 5.3% in the top ten. The receptor's source is a human donor with glioblastoma. The source was blood, collected after dendritic cell vaccination. The rearrangement links TRBV13 to TRBJ2-1; unclear D gene. The CDR3 sequence is CASSLGRDNEQFF. CDR3 nucleotide sequence: TGTGCCAGCAGCTTAGGCCGAGACAATGAGCAGTTCTTC.